Presented here are 22 T cell receptor beta chains from one specimen sequenced in a study. TCRdb redid the calling of the RT-PCR reads with MiXCR, one entry per CDR3 protein. The profile shows about 680,000 distinct CDR3 sequences, approximately 14% of them singletons. Sequences were obtained from memory CD4+ T cells from blood. The receptors stem from a female donor in good health, serving as a healthy control.

There are many counts of this clonotype. The rearrangement uses TRBV5-1 and TRBJ2-2; D gene ambiguous. This CDR3 spans 15 amino acids. Trimming removed 0 bases from V and 1 base from J, with 7 bases in between. The germline V gene has CDR1 SGHRS and CDR2 YFSETQ. As DNA, the CDR3 is TGCGCCAGCAGCTTGGCACTTCAGAACACCGGGGAGCTGTTTTTT. This encodes CASSLALQNTGELFF.

This clonotype was observed many times. The genes are TRBV20-1 and TRBJ1-5, with 9 bases matching TRBD1. Germline V gene lookup returns CDR1 DFQATT and CDR2 SNEGSKA (reference sequence). J gave up 0 bases and V 6 bases, and 12 bases lay outside the gene matches. This CDR3 region has 17 residues. The CDR3 here is CSAPGQGLTYSNQPQHF. CDR3 sequence (DNA): TGCAGTGCCCCGGGACAGGGCCTCACCTATAGCAATCAGCCCCAGCATTTT.

This clonotype has more than one count but fewer than ten. The chain recombines TRBV5-1 with TRBJ2-2, with D possibly TRBD2 on 6 matching bases. Germline CDR1 reads SGHRS; CDR2 reads YFSETQ. The CDR3 runs 16 residues. Trimming left V 1 base short and J 1 base short, with 11 bases between. The CDR3 nucleotides are TGCGCCAGCAGCTTGTGGGGGACTGAGAACACCGGGGAGCTGTTTTTT. This encodes CASSLWGTENTGELFF.

This rearrangement joins TRBV19 to TRBJ2-2; D may be TRBD1 or TRBD2 (7 bases each). The V gene lost 8 bases and the J gene lost 7 bases, with 20 bases spanning the gap. Per the germline V gene, CDR1 is LNHDA and CDR2 is SQIVND (reference sequence). The CDR3 is made up of 15 amino acids. The CDR3 region is CASRRGGGPGGELFF. The DNA for the CDR3 is TGTGCCAGTCGCAGGGGGGGAGGGCCAGGCGGGGAGCTGTTTTTT.

The chain combines TRBV27 with TRBJ2-1, with 9 bases lining up with TRBD1. V lost 4 bases, J lost 8 bases, and 12 bases stayed unmatched. The CDR3 consists of 16 residues. Germline loops: CDR1 MNHEY, CDR2 SMNVEV (reference sequence). As DNA, the CDR3 is TGTGCCAGCAGTTACCCCGGGACAGGGAGGGAGTATGAGCAGTTCTTC. Translating gives CASSYPGTGREYEQFF.

The table lists this clonotype with many counts. V gene TRBV10-3 combines with J gene TRBJ2-3, with 8 bases aligning to TRBD2. Trimming took 3 bases from V and 4 from J; bases not matched to a gene: 3. Germline V gene lookup returns CDR1 ENHRY and CDR2 SYGVKD. CDR3 size: 14 residues. The CDR3 nucleotides are TGTGCCATCAGTGAATTAGCGGGGTCAGATACGCAGTATTTT. Translated: CAISELAGSDTQYF.

There are a few counts of this clonotype. The CDR3 nucleotides read TGTGCCAGCAGTGCGCACGCAAGACGGCAACCGGGTGTTACGCAGTATTTT. Translating gives CASSAHARRQPGVTQYF. The J gene is TRBJ2-3, the V gene TRBV6-2 or TRBV6-3; D is undetermined. This CDR3 spans 17 amino acids. Trimming left V 5 bases short and J 8 bases short, with 26 bases between. Germline V gene lookup returns CDR1 MNHEY and CDR2 SVGEGT.

This chain uses TRBV7-2 with TRBJ2-1, with D perhaps TRBD2 (5 bases). The V end was cut by 7 bases, the J end by 7 bases, with 14 bases between. The CDR3 is 13 amino acids. Germline loops: CDR1 SGHTA, CDR2 FQGNSA. CDR3 nucleotides: TGTGCCAGCACCAGTGGAGGAGAGAATGAGCAGTTCTTC. Protein: CASTSGGENEQFF.

This clonotype was found a few times. V usage is TRBV5-1 and J usage is TRBJ2-3; no clear D gene. Germline values: CDR1 SGHRS, CDR2 YFSETQ. Trimming stripped 4 bases from V and 2 bases from J, with 5 bases between. CDR3 size: 12 residues. The CDR3 DNA sequence: TGCGCCAGCAGCCTACACACAGATACGCAGTATTTT. Translation gives CASSLHTDTQYF.

The table lists this clonotype with a few counts. The chain uses TRBV6-6 and TRBJ2-1, with D possibly matching TRBD2 (6 bases). CDR1 and CDR2 from the germline V gene are MNHNY and SVGAGI (reference sequence). This CDR3 is 16 amino acids long. V was pared by 5 bases and J by 3 bases, with 17 bases between. The CDR3 protein is CASSGSAGPLYNEQFF. The CDR3 nucleotides are TGTGCCAGCAGTGGATCCGCGGGACCTCTCTACAATGAGCAGTTCTTC.

The chain carries TRBV7-2 and TRBJ2-1; 9 positions match TRBD2. The CDR3 has 15 residues. CDR1 and CDR2 (germline): SGHTA, FQGNSA. The trim removed 5 bases at V and 3 bases at J, leaving 5 bases unmatched. CDR3 sequence reads: CASSPSGTSYNEQFF. The CDR3 nucleotides are TGTGCCAGCAGCCCTAGCGGGACTAGCTACAATGAGCAGTTCTTC. Looking up the rest from reference TRBV7-2 and TRBJ2-1 gives the full variable domain: GAGVSQSPSNKVTEKGKDVELRCDPISGHTALYWYRQSLGQGLEFLIYFQGNSAPDKSGLPSDRFSAERTGGSVSTLTIQRTQQEDSAVYLCASSPSGTSYNEQFFGPGTRLTVL.

The CDR3 loop is CAILGQGAAEAFF. The CDR3 region has the DNA TGTGCCATCCTGGGACAGGGGGCCGCTGAAGCTTTCTTT. The V gene is TRBV28, the J gene TRBJ1-1; the match to TRBD1 covers 12 bases. The germline gives CDR1 MDHEN, CDR2 SYDVKM. With 10 bases clipped from V and 6 bases from J, the junction kept 6 bases outside the gene matches. The CDR3 is 13 residues long. The full variable domain, in which reference TRBV28 and TRBJ1-1 provide the parts outside the CDR3, is DVKVTQSSRYLVKRTGEKVFLECVQDMDHENMFWYRQDPGLGLRLIYFSYDVKMKEKGDIPEGYSVSREKKERFSLILESASTNQTSMYLCAILGQGAAEAFFGQGTRLTVV.

The rearrangement links TRBV9 to TRBJ1-1; maybe TRBD1 (5 bases). This CDR3 has 14 amino acids. The ends were cut back, 2 bases at V and 0 bases at J, with 8 bases in the middle. Germline assignment: CDR1 SGDLS and CDR2 YYNGEE. CDR3 coding DNA: TGTGCCAGCAGCGTGACAGCCATGAACACTGAAGCTTTCTTT. This encodes CASSVTAMNTEAFF.

This clonotype was found many times. This chain joins TRBV4-3 and TRBJ2-7; 8 nucleotides align to TRBD1. J was trimmed by 6 bases and V by 3 bases; bases with no gene match: 4. CDR1 and CDR2 (germline): LGHNA, YSLEER. This CDR3 spans 13 amino acids. The CDR3 nucleotides read TGCGCCAGCAGCCACCGGACAGGGACCGAGCAGTACTTC. Translation: CASSHRTGTEQYF.

There are many counts of this clonotype. The V and J genes are TRBV29-1 and TRBJ2-4; 11 bases are a match to TRBD2. J gave up 9 bases and V 5 bases, and 12 bases lay outside the gene matches. The V gene's germline CDR1 is SQVTM and CDR2 ANQGSEA. This CDR3 region has 15 residues. This CDR3 is CSVTGLAGLLGIQYF. CDR3 coding DNA: TGCAGCGTTACAGGACTAGCGGGTCTCCTGGGCATTCAGTACTTC.

This clonotype was detected only a few times. The chain uses TRBV9 and TRBJ2-1; 8 bases agree with TRBD2. The trim removed 4 bases at V and 9 bases at J, leaving 12 bases unmatched. Germline V gene sequence: CDR1 SGDLS, CDR2 YYNGEE. CDR3 length: 15 residues. The CDR3 coding sequence is TGTGCCAGCAGCCCCCCGGGGGGACTAGGGGCTGAGCAGTTCTTC. Translation: CASSPPGGLGAEQFF.

This clonotype was seen more than once but under ten times. This chain connects TRBV11-2 to TRBJ1-2; D not certain. Germline assignment: CDR1 SGHAT and CDR2 FQNNGV. Trimming removed 1 base at V and 3 bases at J, with 9 bases between. The CDR3 consists of 14 residues. The CDR3, as DNA: TGTGCCAGCAGCTTAGGGACCGATCACTATGGCTACACCTTC. Amino acid sequence: CASSLGTDHYGYTF.

This clonotype occurred once. This chain links TRBV12-3 or TRBV12-4 with TRBJ2-2; 7 bases line up with TRBD2. V shed 2 bases and J 4 bases; nucleotides not matched to a gene: 4. The CDR3 has 15 residues. CDR3 nucleotides: TGTGCCAGCAGTTTACGGGGGGTGGGCACCGGGGAGCTGTTTTTT. It is translated as CASSLRGVGTGELFF.

This clonotype was seen at least ten times. At one end, the junction sequence differs from germline, possibly due to a read error. The genes are TRBV7-2 and TRBJ2-3, with no clear D. The CDR3 sequence is 14 residues long. Germline CDR1 and CDR2: SGHTA and FQGNSA. CDR3 coding DNA: TGCGCCAGCAGCTTGGGCAGGAGCACAGATACGCAGTATTTT. It encodes CASSLGRSTDTQYF.

Regarding this clonotype: The CDR3 does not close with the conserved phenylalanine or tryptophan, likely indicating a read error. The DNA is left out, because the CDR3 cannot be placed on it with certainty; the CDR3 is given as TCRdb lists it. The chain joins TRBV5-1 to TRBJ2-3; the table's D call TRBD2 went unverified against the DNA. Inclusive of both ends, the CDR3 amounts to 14 amino acids. Germline V CDR1 and CDR2: SGHRS, YFSETQ. The CDR3 protein is CASSSGPGLAGFSS.

In this sample, this clonotype turned up a few times. This chain links TRBV5-1 with TRBJ2-1; 11 bases fit TRBD2. The CDR3 covers 17 residues. Germline V gives CDR1 SGHRS, CDR2 YFSETQ. The V segment lost 4 bases and the J segment 0 bases; nucleotides outside the gene matches: 6. This chain's CDR3 is CASSQLAGAHSYNEQFF. The CDR3 region has the DNA TGCGCCAGCAGCCAACTAGCGGGAGCACACTCCTACAATGAGCAGTTCTTC.

This clonotype appeared a few times. The CDR3 DNA follows: TGTGCCAGCAGTTTCATAGGGGGAGTCTACGAGCAGTACTTC. Its protein product is CASSFIGGVYEQYF. The rearrangement uses TRBV27 and TRBJ2-7, with D possibly being TRBD1 (6 bases). Trimming took 3 bases from V and 3 from J, leaving 12 bases between them. Germline CDR1 MNHEY, CDR2 SMNVEV (reference sequence). This CDR3 comprises 14 residues.